This entry lists 15 T cell receptor beta chains sequenced from one sample in a study of T cell clusters in autoimmune cytopenias. Multiplex touch-down PCR amplified TRB using TRB-A and TRB-B pools in one tube. With the multiplex PCR reads reprocessed, TCRdb shows one record per CDR3 protein and no DNA. The sample features around 2,000 distinct CDR3 sequences, with 7.5% to 9.5% in its top ten. TRB amplification used approximately 250 ng of peripheral blood genomic DNA. The same specimen was also included in a second study, on T cell repertoires in aging, cancer and after chemotherapy.

Material: peripheral blood. These receptors were obtained from a human donor in good health.

This clonotype registers medium-sized (0.01 to 0.1%) by frequency. This rearrangement joins TRBV5-1 to TRBJ2-1. This CDR3 contains 15 residues. Germline V CDR1 and CDR2: SGHRS, YFSETQ. The CDR3 sequence is CASSLDQPGYNEQFF.

This CDR3 is CASRVSVKDGELFF. The chain joins TRBV7-2 to TRBJ2-2. The CDR3 sequence is 14 residues long. Germline loops: CDR1 SGHTA, CDR2 FQGNSA.

The chain has TRBV20-1 and TRBJ1-1; TCRdb reports TRBD1, a call that lacks DNA to check it against. The CDR3 extends over 14 amino acids. Per germline, CDR1 DFQATT and CDR2 SNEGSKA (reference sequence). The CDR3 reads CSAQEGGSNTEAFF.

This clonotype is identified as medium-sized from frequency. The chain links TRBV19 to TRBJ1-2. Germline lookup yields CDR1 LNHDA and CDR2 SQIVND (reference sequence). The CDR3 sequence is 13 residues long. CDR3 amino acids: CASTSRYSGGYTF.

This clonotype is medium-sized by frequency. This chain joins TRBV12-3 or TRBV12-4 and TRBJ2-2; with no DNA, the TCRdb D assignment of TRBD2 cannot be verified. The length of the CDR3 is 12 residues. Here the CDR3 reads CASTTSDGELFF.

J is TRBJ1-2 and V is TRBV5-1. This CDR3 spans 13 amino acids. CDR1 is SGHRS, CDR2 YFSETQ, per germline. The CDR3: CASSLDMNYGYTF.

This chain joins TRBV7-2 and TRBJ1-1. Germline CDR1 is SGHTA and CDR2 is FQGNSA. The length of the CDR3 is 16 residues. Here the CDR3 reads CASNAGGLGPNTEAFF.

This clonotype is classed as medium-sized by frequency. The chain recombines TRBV5-4 with TRBJ1-2. CDR1 and CDR2 (germline): SGHNT, YYREEE (reference sequence). The CDR3 is 12 residues long. CDR3 region: CASSAVNYGYTF.

This clonotype shows up as medium-sized by frequency. The CDR3 sequence: CASSFSQGYNQPQHF. The rearrangement uses TRBV27 and TRBJ1-5; the D call of TRBD1 rests on TCRdb alone, since no DNA is present to check it. CDR3 length: 15 residues. Germline lookup yields CDR1 MNHEY and CDR2 SMNVEV (reference sequence).

This clonotype is called medium-sized based on its frequency. The chain recombines TRBV6-4 with TRBJ2-1; absent DNA, TCRdb's TRBD2 call cannot be checked. Germline assignment: CDR1 MRHNA and CDR2 SNTAGT. The CDR3 sequence is 14 residues long. The CDR3 spells CASSDLAGGHEQFF.

This clonotype registers medium-sized by frequency. The rearrangement links TRBV5-4 to TRBJ1-4; TCRdb's D gene call, TRBD1, goes unchecked for lack of DNA. The CDR3 covers 15 residues. CDR1 SGHNT and CDR2 YYREEE come from the germline V gene (reference sequence). The CDR3 sequence is CASSPADRGHEKLFF.

This chain joins TRBV5-1 and TRBJ1-2; TCRdb indicates TRBD1, and absent DNA this call remains unverified. The V gene's germline CDR1 is SGHRS and CDR2 YFSETQ. The CDR3 sequence is 14 residues long. CDR3 residues: CASSLTGANYGYTF.

The chain has TRBV12-3 or TRBV12-4 and TRBJ2-7; TCRdb selects TRBD2, and the lack of DNA leaves this call unchecked. CDR3 size: 15 residues. CDR3 amino acids: CASIPQAGGLGEQYF.

This clonotype shows up as medium-sized by frequency. The chain uses TRBV6-2 or TRBV6-3 and TRBJ2-4; TCRdb proposes TRBD2, but this gene call is untestable without DNA. The CDR3 is made up of 18 amino acids. The germline V gene has CDR1 MNHEY and CDR2 SVGEGT. This CDR3 reads CASSYSAGTLLAKNIQYF.

V and J are TRBV29-1 and TRBJ2-1; TCRdb calls TRBD2, which cannot be checked without DNA. CDR1 SQVTM and CDR2 ANQGSEA come from the germline V gene. The CDR3 sequence is 14 residues long. CDR3 residues: CSGGTSGGMDEQFF.